This T cell receptor (beta chain) was sequenced during a study of neurological immune-mediated disorders. Indicated time point: longitudinal time-point 1 (baseline). Study-wide results and limits: Private repertoires in all groups were suggested by the finding that expanded clones across subjects shared no CDR3 amino acid sequences.

CDR1 and CDR2 from the germline V gene are LGHNA and YSLEER. The CDR3 contains 15 residues. cDNA synthesis was performed by 5'RACE with 10-nucleotide random UMIs. Using its own MiXCR run on the 5' RACE reads, TCRdb lists one record per CDR3 protein. Of 55,000 to 65,000 distinct CDR3 sequences in the sample, about 10% were seen once. The table lists this clonotype with a count of one. The antigen is unknown. Sequence at one end of the junction differs from germline and may be a read error. The receptor comes from a male donor with HTLV-1-associated myelopathy (HAM/TSP). The specimen sequenced was PBMCs. The chain is built from TRBV4-3 and TRBJ2-7, with D unresolved. The CDR3: CASSQDVPVSYGQYF. The CDR3 bases are TGCGCCAGCAGCCAAGATGTCCCCGTATCATACGGGCAGTACTTC.